What follows is one T cell receptor beta chain and its context. In germline, CDR1 is SGHVS, CDR2 FQNEAQ. The CDR3 has 18 amino acids. V lost 1 base, J lost 0 bases, and 16 bases lay in between. The data derive from a study of blood T cell repertoires in COVID-19. Study context: PBMCs, B-cell-depleted T cells, or T cells provided the cDNA or gDNA that made up the material.

TCRdb's copy holds only in-frame clones and misses some; the assay was immunoSEQ multiplex PCR. The table has about 400,000 clones, about nine tenths seen once. The chain combines TRBV7-8 with TRBJ1-3; unclear D gene. The receptor comes from a woman between 25 and 40 years old with active or convalescent COVID-19. The sequencing input was peripheral blood. CDR3 residues: CASSLEFASPSSGNTIYF. The CDR3 DNA sequence: TGTGCCAGCAGCTTAGAGTTCGCGAGTCCATCCTCTGGAAACACCATATATTTT.